This T cell receptor (beta chain) was identified during a study of Graves' ophthalmopathy and Graves' hyperthyroidism (dated by TCRdb to the late 2010s). At the level of the whole study: A patient counted as having stable hyperthyroidism if there was no progression to ophthalmopathy within 18 months of follow-up. To tell Graves' ophthalmopathy apart from Graves' hyperthyroidism, and to predict which patients would progress to ophthalmopathy, the study relied on TCR beta repertoire signatures. To explore V-J signatures that distinguish ophthalmopathy from hyperthyroidism, a discovery set of roughly 98 patients was enrolled, made up of about 40 with ophthalmopathy and around 57 with stable hyperthyroidism. In about 6 hyperthyroidism patients, the T-cell repertoire of thyroid tissue was compared with the T-cell repertoire of blood. Following sampling, methimazole starting at 30 mg daily was administered to hyperthyroidism patients, and high-dose intravenous methylprednisolone was administered to ophthalmopathy patients. In total, 135 blood samples were TCR-sequenced: some 40 ophthalmopathy, under 85 hyperthyroidism and 17 hyperthyroidism-to-ophthalmopathy patients. An independent validation cohort was composed of around 19 hyperthyroidism patients and roughly 16 patients who later progressed from hyperthyroidism to ophthalmopathy. General findings and caveats noted by the study authors: In validation, the model predicted ophthalmopathy progression with more than 70% sensitivity and 72.22% specificity; approximately 12 predicted patients were CT-confirmed with GO in a median of approximately 6.2 months. Sample size was not predetermined statistically, and investigators were not blinded to group allocation. In cross-validation, the 13-signature model distinguished ophthalmopathy from stable hyperthyroidism with nearly 90% sensitivity and 81% to 82% specificity, while in the test set the corresponding values were about 80% and 75%. Among expanded thyroid clonotypes with frequency above 0.001, most also showed up in blood, which suggests that blood repertoires may reflect the thyroid immune response.

With regard to this clonotype: Its antigen remains unidentified. Within one base of it there is no much larger clone, and no base qualities were kept.

For repertoire sequencing, TCR beta CDR3 regions were amplified from RNA transcripts. The first round of RT-PCR was done with HTBI primers and the Qiagen OneStep RT-PCR kit, and was followed by a second round of multiplex PCR, then size selection and purification. Libraries were sequenced paired-end with 100 bp reads on an Illumina HiSeq2000. The paper's data handling went like this. SOAPnuke was used to process the reads, throwing out any read that had adapters, had uncalled bases, had a mean Phred below 15, or lacked an exact constant-primer or identifier match. COPE v1.2.5 was used to merge the high-quality paired reads. Each unique nucleotide sequence was treated as a clonotype, and MiTCR v1.1 was used to align the clonotypes to the IMGT TRB V, D and J references. Analysis was restricted to V-J combinations with a frequency above 0.0001, which covered roughly 99% of repertoires. For each V-J combination, a TCR clonal expansion and chaos score was defined as F50 clonal expansion divided by the chaos observed in the TCRdist matrix. Welch's t-statistics and random forest were used to narrow the features down to around 13 V-J combinations, which were then fed into a naive Bayes classifier. The Morisita-Horn index was used to measure how similar the thyroid and blood repertoires were. Through fastp at Q25 and MiXCR, TCRdb rebuilt clones from the public reads, retaining in-frame beta chains. Duplicate CDR3 protein sequences are folded into a single record with the most common DNA and genes. It is TCRdb's table, rather than the study itself, that gives the V and J calls and clone size. Recorded for this sample are approximately 540,000 distinct CDR3 sequences; approximately 37% of them occurred a single time. The ten most abundant clones make up roughly 4.5% of the sample.

From its cysteine to its phenylalanine, the CDR3 spans 14 amino acids. The read is trimmed to its CDR3 DNA, 42 bases read in frame from base 1. V drops 6 bases and J drops 4 bases, leaving 15 bases in between. CDR1 and CDR2 are drawn from the germline V gene (reference sequence): LNHDA, SQIVND. Patients with hyperthyroidism were aged 18 to 65 years, had been newly diagnosed, and had a disease duration of less than 2 months. Anyone with other autoimmune diseases, uncontrolled infections, pregnancy or lactation was excluded from the study. Diagnosis relied on clinical symptoms, serum thyroxine, TRAb, thyroid ultrasound and orbital computed tomography. Total RNA was extracted using Trizol reagent, and RNA quality was checked on an Agilent 2100 Bioanalyzer.

This chain is built from TRBV19 and TRBJ2-5; no D gene is confidently identified. The clonotype originates from an adult man with Graves' hyperthyroidism. Sequencing was carried out using peripheral blood or thyroid tissue (not recorded which). The CDR3 region: CASSMDQLPETQYF. The bases read TGTGCCAGTAGCATGGATCAGTTACCAGAGACCCAGTACTTC. Here the CDR3 is joined to the reference TRBV19 and TRBJ2-5 genes, and the full variable domain is: DGGITQSPKYLFRKEGQNVTLSCEQNLNHDAMYWYRQDPGQGLRLIYYSQIVNDFQKGDIAEGYSVSREKKESFPLTVTSAQKNPTAFYLCASSMDQLPETQYFGPGTRLLVL.